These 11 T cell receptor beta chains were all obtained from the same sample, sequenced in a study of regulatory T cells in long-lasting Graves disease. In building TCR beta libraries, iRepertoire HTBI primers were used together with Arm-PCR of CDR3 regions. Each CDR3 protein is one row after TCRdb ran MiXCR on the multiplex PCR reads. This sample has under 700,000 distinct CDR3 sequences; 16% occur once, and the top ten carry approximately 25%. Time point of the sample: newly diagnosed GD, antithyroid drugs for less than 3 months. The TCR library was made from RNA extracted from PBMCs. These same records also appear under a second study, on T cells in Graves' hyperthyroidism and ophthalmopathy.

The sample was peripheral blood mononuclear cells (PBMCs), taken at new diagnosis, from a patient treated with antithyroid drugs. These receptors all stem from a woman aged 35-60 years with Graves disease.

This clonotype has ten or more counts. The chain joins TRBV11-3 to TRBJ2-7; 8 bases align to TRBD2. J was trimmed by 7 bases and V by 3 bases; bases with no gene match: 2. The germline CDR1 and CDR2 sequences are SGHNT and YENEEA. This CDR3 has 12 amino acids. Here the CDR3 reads CASSFVAGEQYF. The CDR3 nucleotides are TGTGCCAGCAGCTTTGTAGCGGGGGAGCAGTACTTC.

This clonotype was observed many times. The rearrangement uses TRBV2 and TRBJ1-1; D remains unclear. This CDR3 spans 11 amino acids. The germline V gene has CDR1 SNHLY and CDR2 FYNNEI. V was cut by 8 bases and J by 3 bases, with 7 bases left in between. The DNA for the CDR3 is TGTGCCAGCTGCATAGACACTGAAGCTTTCTTT. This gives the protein CASCIDTEAFF.

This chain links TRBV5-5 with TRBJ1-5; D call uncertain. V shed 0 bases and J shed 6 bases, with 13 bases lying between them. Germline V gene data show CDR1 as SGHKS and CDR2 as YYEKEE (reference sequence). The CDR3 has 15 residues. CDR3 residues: CASSLGGGGSQPQHF. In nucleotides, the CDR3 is TGTGCCAGCAGCTTGGGGGGTGGAGGAAGTCAGCCCCAGCATTTT.

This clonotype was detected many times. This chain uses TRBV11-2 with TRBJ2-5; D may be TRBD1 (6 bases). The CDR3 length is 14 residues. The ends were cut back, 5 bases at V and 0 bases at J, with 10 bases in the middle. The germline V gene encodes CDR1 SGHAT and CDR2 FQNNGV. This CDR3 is CASSITGYQETQYF. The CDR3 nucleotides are TGTGCCAGCAGCATCACAGGGTACCAAGAGACCCAGTACTTC.

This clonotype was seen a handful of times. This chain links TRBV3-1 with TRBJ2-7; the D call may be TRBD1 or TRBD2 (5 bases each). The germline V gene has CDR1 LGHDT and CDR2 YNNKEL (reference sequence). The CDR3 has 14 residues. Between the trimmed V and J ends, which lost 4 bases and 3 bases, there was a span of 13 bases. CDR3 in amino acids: CASSRDPRHYEQYF. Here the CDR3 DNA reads TGTGCCAGCAGCCGGGACCCCAGGCACTACGAGCAGTACTTC.

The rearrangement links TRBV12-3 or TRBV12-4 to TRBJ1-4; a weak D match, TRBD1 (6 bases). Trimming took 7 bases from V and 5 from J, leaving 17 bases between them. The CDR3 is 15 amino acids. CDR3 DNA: TGTGCCAGCACCCCGAGGGGGGGGACGAATGAAAAACTGTTTTTT. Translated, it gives CASTPRGGTNEKLFF.

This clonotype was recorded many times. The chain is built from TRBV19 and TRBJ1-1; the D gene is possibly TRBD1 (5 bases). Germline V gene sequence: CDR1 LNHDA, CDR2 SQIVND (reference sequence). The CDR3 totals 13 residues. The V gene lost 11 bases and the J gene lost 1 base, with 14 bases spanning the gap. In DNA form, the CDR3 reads TGTGCCTCAGCTGGGACCGAGAACACTGAAGCTTTCTTT. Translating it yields CASAGTENTEAFF.

This CDR3 is CASSPDPYNSPLHF. The CDR3 DNA reads TGTGCCAGCTCACCAGATCCCTATAATTCACCCCTCCACTTT. The V and J genes are TRBV18 and TRBJ1-6, with no clear D. The V gene lost 2 bases and the J gene lost 2 bases, with 4 bases spanning the gap. There are 14 residues in the CDR3. Germline CDR1 reads KGHSH; CDR2 reads LQKENI.

CDR3 residues: CASNQLAGGPYEQFF. CDR3 bases: TGTGCCAGCAACCAACTAGCGGGGGGGCCGTATGAGCAGTTCTTC. The chain has TRBV2 and TRBJ2-1; 13 nucleotides agree with TRBD2. CDR3 length: 15 amino acids. Trimming removed 7 bases from V and 8 bases from J; junction bases left unmatched: 8. Germline-derived CDR1 and CDR2 are SNHLY and FYNNEI. Full variable domain (outside the CDR3, taken from reference TRBV2 and TRBJ2-1): EPEVTQTPSHQVTQMGQEVILRCVPISNHLYFYWYRQILGQKVEFLVSFYNNEISEKSEIFDDQFSVERPDGSNFTLKIRSTKLEDSAMYFCASNQLAGGPYEQFFGPGTRLTVL.

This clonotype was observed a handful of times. In DNA form, the CDR3 reads TGTGCCAGTATCGCAACAGGGCCCAACACCGGGGAGCTGTTTTTT. The encoded protein is CASIATGPNTGELFF. The V gene is TRBV7-8, the J gene TRBJ2-2; D may be TRBD1 (6 bases). The V end was cut by 9 bases, the J end by 2 bases, with 16 bases between. This CDR3 is built from 15 residues. Per germline, CDR1 SGHVS and CDR2 FQNEAQ.

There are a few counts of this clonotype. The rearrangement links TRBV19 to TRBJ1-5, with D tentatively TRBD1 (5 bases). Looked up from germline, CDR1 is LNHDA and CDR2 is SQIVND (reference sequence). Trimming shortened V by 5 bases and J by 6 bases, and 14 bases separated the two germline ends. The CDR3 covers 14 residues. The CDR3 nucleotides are TGTGCCAGTAGTCGGCAGGGCTTGGGTCAGCCCCAGCATTTT. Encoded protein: CASSRQGLGQPQHF.